This T cell receptor (beta chain) was sequenced during a study of T-cell memory formation after mild COVID-19. V lost 0 bases and J 0 bases, leaving 9 bases between the germline ends. In germline, CDR1 is MGHRA, CDR2 YSYEKL. The CDR3 contains 17 residues. General observations from the study: Clones from the second wave (peaking day 37) had unconfirmed SARS-CoV-2 specificity.

TCRdb processed the 5' RACE reads anew with MiXCR; each CDR3 protein has one entry. The data contain about 82,000 distinct CDR3 sequences, roughly 15% of them singletons. This clonotype was counted a few times. Antigen specificity is unknown. This receptor was obtained from a man younger than 30 who had mild COVID-19 (a few samples of this study predate the infection). Cell type and time point are not known. The chain uses TRBV4-1 and TRBJ2-6; D ambiguous. Sequencing was done on a sample of PBMCs or a T cell subset sorted from them (not recorded which). The CDR3 sequence: CASSQDRHTSGANVLTF. CDR3 coding DNA: TGCGCCAGCAGCCAAGATAGACACACCTCTGGGGCCAACGTCCTGACTTTC.